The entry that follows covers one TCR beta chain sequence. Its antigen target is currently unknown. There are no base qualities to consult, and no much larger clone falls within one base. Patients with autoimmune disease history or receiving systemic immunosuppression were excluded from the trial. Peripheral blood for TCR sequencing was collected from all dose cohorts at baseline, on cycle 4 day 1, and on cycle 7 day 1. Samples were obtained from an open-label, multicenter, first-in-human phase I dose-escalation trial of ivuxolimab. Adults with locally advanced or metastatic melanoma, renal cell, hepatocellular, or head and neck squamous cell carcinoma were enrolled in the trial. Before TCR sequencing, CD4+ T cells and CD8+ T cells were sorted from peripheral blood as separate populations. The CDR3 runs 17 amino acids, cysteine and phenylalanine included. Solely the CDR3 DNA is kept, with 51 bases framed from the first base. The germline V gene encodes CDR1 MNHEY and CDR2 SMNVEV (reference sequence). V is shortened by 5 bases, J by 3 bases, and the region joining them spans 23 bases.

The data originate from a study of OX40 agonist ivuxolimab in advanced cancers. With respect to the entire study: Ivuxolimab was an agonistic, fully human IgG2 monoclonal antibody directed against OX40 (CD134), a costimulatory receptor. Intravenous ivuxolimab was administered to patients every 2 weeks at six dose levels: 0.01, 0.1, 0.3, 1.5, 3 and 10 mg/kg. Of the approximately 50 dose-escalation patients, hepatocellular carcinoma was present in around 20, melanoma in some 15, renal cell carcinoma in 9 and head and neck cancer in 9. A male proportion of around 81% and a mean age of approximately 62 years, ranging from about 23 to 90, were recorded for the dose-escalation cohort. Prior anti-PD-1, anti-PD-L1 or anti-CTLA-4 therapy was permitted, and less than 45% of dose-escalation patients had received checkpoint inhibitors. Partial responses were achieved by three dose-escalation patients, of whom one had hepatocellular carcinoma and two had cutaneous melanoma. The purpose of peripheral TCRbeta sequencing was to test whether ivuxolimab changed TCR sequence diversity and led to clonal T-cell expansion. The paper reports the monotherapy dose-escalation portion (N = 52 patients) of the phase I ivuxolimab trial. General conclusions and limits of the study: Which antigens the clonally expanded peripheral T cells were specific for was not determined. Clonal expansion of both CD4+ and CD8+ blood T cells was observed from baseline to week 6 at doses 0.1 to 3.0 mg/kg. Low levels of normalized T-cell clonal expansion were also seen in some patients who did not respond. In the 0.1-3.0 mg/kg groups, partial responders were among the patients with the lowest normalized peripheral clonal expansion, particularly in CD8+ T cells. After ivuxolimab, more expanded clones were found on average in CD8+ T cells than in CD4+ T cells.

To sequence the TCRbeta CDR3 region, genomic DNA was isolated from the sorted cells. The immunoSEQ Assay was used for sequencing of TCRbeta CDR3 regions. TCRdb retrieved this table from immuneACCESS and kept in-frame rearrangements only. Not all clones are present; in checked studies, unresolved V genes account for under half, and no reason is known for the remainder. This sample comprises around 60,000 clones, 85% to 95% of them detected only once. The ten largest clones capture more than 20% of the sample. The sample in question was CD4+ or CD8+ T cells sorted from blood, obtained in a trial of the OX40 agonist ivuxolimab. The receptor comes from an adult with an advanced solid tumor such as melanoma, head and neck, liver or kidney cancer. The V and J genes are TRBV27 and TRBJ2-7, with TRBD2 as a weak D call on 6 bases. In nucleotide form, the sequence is TGTGCCAGCAGTCCGTATGGCGGGGCCGAAGTCCGCTACGAGCAGTACTTC. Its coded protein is CASSPYGGAEVRYEQYF.